These 6 T cell receptor beta chains came from one sample sequenced in a study of cytomegalovirus exposure and HLA in healthy donors (dated by TCRdb to about 2017). Receptor libraries were prepared by the immunoSEQ multiplex PCR assay. For the multiplex PCR, a mixture combining 60 forward primers for TCR Vbeta segments and 13 reverse primers for TCR Jbeta segments was used. This is the immuneACCESS table as TCRdb keeps it, with only in-frame sequences that have V and J called. A part of the clones is gone; compared with another copy, unresolved V genes explain less than half, and the rest is unexplained. In all, the sample holds more than 85,000 clones, and more than 70% of those were seen once. The ten largest make up 2.5% to 3% of the sample. Material for sequencing was PBMCs. The receptors derive from an older woman in good health and CMV-seropositive.

J is TRBJ2-5 and V is TRBV7-9; maybe TRBD2 (6 bases). This CDR3 region has 13 residues. Germline V lookup: CDR1 SEHNR, CDR2 FQNEAQ (reference sequence). Between the trimmed V and J ends, which lost 5 bases and 1 base, there was a span of 8 bases. The CDR3 region has the DNA TGTGCCAGCAGCGACGGGAGCCAAGAGACCCAGTACTTC. This codes for CASSDGSQETQYF.

The chain recombines TRBV28 with TRBJ2-7; D unresolved. V was trimmed by 6 bases and J by 0 bases, leaving 12 bases between them. CDR3 length: 14 residues. Per germline, CDR1 MDHEN and CDR2 SYDVKM. CDR3 bases: TGTGCCAGCAGCCCTCTGACGGGCTCCTACGAGCAGTACTTC. Its translation is CASSPLTGSYEQYF.

The genes are TRBV10-1 and TRBJ2-3, with 7 bases identical to TRBD1. The CDR3 extends over 14 amino acids. V was pared by 8 bases and J by 5 bases, with 10 bases of the junction left unmatched. Per the germline V gene, CDR1 is WNHNN and CDR2 is SYGVQD (reference sequence). CDR3 nucleotides: TGCGCCAGCTCTGGACAGGTTGGGAGAGATACGCAGTATTTT. Protein: CASSGQVGRDTQYF.

The rearrangement uses TRBV6-4 and TRBJ2-3; 7 bases are a match to TRBD2. The germline CDR1 and CDR2 sequences are MRHNA and SNTAGT. The junction had 7 bases not matched to a gene; V was cut back by 4 bases and J by 0 bases. The CDR3 is 16 residues long. CDR3 sequence: CASSVSGITSTDTQYF. The CDR3 region has the DNA TGTGCCAGCAGTGTGAGCGGGATCACTAGCACAGATACGCAGTATTTT.

The V call is TRBV5-1, the J call TRBJ1-4, with 10 bases that match TRBD1. Germline lookup yields CDR1 SGHRS and CDR2 YFSETQ. The V gene end was trimmed by 3 bases and the J gene end by 0 bases; junction bases not matched to a gene: 8. The CDR3 runs to 18 residues. Here the CDR3 reads CASSSGTGAWATNEKLFF. CDR3 DNA sequence: TGCGCCAGCAGCTCCGGGACAGGGGCTTGGGCAACTAATGAAAAACTGTTTTTT. Combining the CDR3 with reference TRBV5-1 and TRBJ1-4 gives the whole variable domain KAGVTQTPRYLIKTRGQQVTLSCSPISGHRSVSWYQQTPGQGLQFLFEYFSETQRNKGNFPGRFSGRQFSNSRSEMNVSTLELGDSALYLCASSSGTGAWATNEKLFFGSGTQLSVL.

This chain connects TRBV2 to TRBJ2-7, with 10 bases fitting TRBD1. J gave up 2 bases and V 11 bases, and 9 bases lay outside the gene matches. Germline V lookup: CDR1 SNHLY, CDR2 FYNNEI. The CDR3 contains 14 residues. The CDR3 bases are TGTGCCTCCAAGGACAGGGGGAAAGCCTACGAGCAGTACTTC. It encodes CASKDRGKAYEQYF. The full variable domain, with the rest looked up from reference TRBV2 and TRBJ2-7, is EPEVTQTPSHQVTQMGQEVILRCVPISNHLYFYWYRQILGQKVEFLVSFYNNEISEKSEIFDDQFSVERPDGSNFTLKIRSTKLEDSAMYFCASKDRGKAYEQYFGPGTRLTVT.